Sequencing of this TCR beta chain was carried out in a study of blood T cell repertoires in COVID-19. Study-level information: The study drew acute and convalescent COVID-19 samples from the United States, Italy and Spain. PBMCs, B-cell-depleted T cells, or T cells provided the cDNA or gDNA that made up the material.

As originally analysed: Counts of nucleated cells, estimated from reference gene primer amplification, were obtained. Measured with immunoSEQ multiplex PCR; TCRdb has only the in-frame clones, and not every one. That table furnishes V, J and clone size, whereas the DNA furnished D and trimming. The sample has roughly 60,000 clones; 65% to 90% are singletons. This CDR3 is built from 14 residues. The germline V and J ends were trimmed by 5 bases and 2 bases, with 11 bases remaining between them. Germline V gene lookup returns CDR1 SGHAT and CDR2 FQNNGV. The chain carries TRBV11-2 and TRBJ2-3, with D tentatively TRBD1 (6 bases). Sequencing was carried out using peripheral blood. The source is a woman aged 60-70 years with acute or convalescent COVID-19. The CDR3 loop is CASSVGQLTDTQYF. The CDR3, as DNA: TGTGCCAGCAGCGTCGGACAGCTCACAGATACGCAGTATTTT.